This T cell receptor (beta chain) is drawn from a study of T-cell reconstitution after alpha-beta-depleted transplantation in children. Study-level findings and limits: Surviving recipient cells, namely T cells and thymic progenitors, were the source of high day-60 TCRbeta diversity in some patients. Among T cells one year after transplant, newly produced cells accounted for most counts and diversity. Reports say that about two months after transplant, the alpha-beta T cells came out of several hundred graft clones that had expanded.

Unique molecular identifiers were built into the TCRbeta library. TCRdb passed the PCR reads through MiXCR, listing each CDR3 protein once. The data contain about 98,000 distinct CDR3 sequences, 20% to 30% of them singletons. Trimming took 0 bases from V and 5 from J; bases not matched to a gene: 12. The CDR3 consists of 16 residues. Germline V gives CDR1 DFQATT, CDR2 SNEGSKA (reference sequence). On this clonotype itself: Its antigen remains unknown.

The rearrangement links TRBV20-1 to TRBJ2-5; 7 bases line up with TRBD2. This clonotype was sampled from a boy between 2 and 15 years old with acute lymphoblastic leukemia, due to receive a stem cell transplant. The sample in question was PBMCs, obtained before TCRalphabeta/CD19-depleted stem cell transplant. The CDR3 here is CSARDRPSGGAETQYF. The CDR3 bases are TGCAGTGCTAGAGATCGTCCTAGCGGAGGGGCCGAGACCCAGTACTTC.